The 9 T cell receptor beta chains given below trace back to one sample, sequenced in a study of OX40 agonist ivuxolimab in advanced cancers. TCRdb keeps only in-frame clones here, not all; method: immunoSEQ multiplex PCR. The sample carries about 12,000 clones, roughly 81% recorded once. The source material was CD4+ or CD8+ T cells sorted from blood, sampled in a trial of the OX40 agonist ivuxolimab. The receptors derive from an adult with an advanced solid tumor such as melanoma, head and neck, liver or kidney cancer.

In this sample, this clone turned up a few times. This chain links TRBV29-1 with TRBJ2-7, with D possibly being TRBD2 (6 bases). The germline V and J ends were trimmed by 4 bases and 2 bases, with 18 bases remaining between them. Germline assignment: CDR1 SQVTM and CDR2 ANQGSEA. The CDR3 spans 15 residues. CDR3 DNA sequence: TGCAGCGTTGCGGGGGTCTTTGGAGGAACCTACGAGCAGTACTTC. Residues: CSVAGVFGGTYEQYF.

This chain joins TRBV30 and TRBJ2-1; the D gene could be TRBD1 or TRBD2 (5 bases each). The germline V and J ends were trimmed by 5 bases and 9 bases, with 11 bases remaining between them. The CDR3 is made up of 11 amino acids. Germline assignment: CDR1 GTSNPN and CDR2 SVGIG (reference sequence). CDR3 residues: CAWGDLTEQFF. CDR3 nucleotide sequence: TGTGCCTGGGGGGACCTGACTGAGCAGTTCTTC.

This clone was recorded only once. The chain has TRBV10-2 and TRBJ1-1; D is undetermined. The CDR3 is 14 amino acids. V shed 0 bases and J shed 6 bases, with 11 bases lying between them. Germline CDR1 is WSHSY and CDR2 is SAAADI. Here the CDR3 DNA reads TGCGCCAGCAGTGAGTCGCAACAGCGGTCTGAAGCTTTCTTT. Protein: CASSESQQRSEAFF.

V usage is TRBV28 and J usage is TRBJ2-2, with a tentative D call TRBD1 (6 bases). Germline V gene data show CDR1 as MDHEN and CDR2 as SYDVKM. CDR3 length: 15 amino acids. Trimming took off 6 bases at V and 4 bases at J, with 15 bases between the two ends. CDR3 sequence: CASRTQTGSTGELFF. Here the CDR3 DNA reads TGTGCCAGCAGGACGCAGACAGGTAGCACCGGGGAGCTGTTTTTT.

The gene calls are TRBV14 and TRBJ1-2; D unresolved. CDR1 is SGHDN and CDR2 is FVKESK in the germline V gene. This CDR3 has 12 amino acids. V lost 0 bases and J lost 7, with 6 bases in between. DNA for the CDR3: TGTGCCAGCAGCCAAGAACGAGCTGGCTACACCTTC. Its translation: CASSQERAGYTF.

J is TRBJ2-7 and V is TRBV14; TRBD1 aligns across 7 bases. In germline, CDR1 is SGHDN, CDR2 FVKESK. There are 16 residues in the CDR3. The V gene end was trimmed by 5 bases and the J gene end by 4 bases; junction bases not matched to a gene: 14. CDR3 in amino acids: CASSAETGVVWYEQYF. In DNA form, the CDR3 reads TGTGCCAGCAGCGCCGAAACAGGGGTGGTGTGGTACGAGCAGTACTTC. Based on the CDR3 plus reference TRBV14 and TRBJ2-7, the full variable domain is EAGVTQFPSHSVIEKGQTVTLRCDPISGHDNLYWYRRVMGKEIKFLLHFVKESKQDESGMPNNRFLAERTGGTYSTLKVQPAELEDSGVYFCASSAETGVVWYEQYFGPGTRLTVT.

Details on this clone: A much bigger clone sits one base away, suggesting this may be a read error. The same CDR3 can be traced to other DNA sequences in this sample. The rearrangement joins TRBV6-5 to TRBJ2-7, with D maybe TRBD1 (5 bases). Trimming removed 10 bases at V and 3 bases at J, with 16 bases between. Germline loops: CDR1 MNHEY, CDR2 SVGAGI. The CDR3 consists of 13 residues. The CDR3 DNA is TGTGCCACCCAATCAGGACAAAGCTACGAGCAGTACTTC. It yields the protein CATQSGQSYEQYF.

J is TRBJ1-2 and V is TRBV19, with 9 bases fitting TRBD1. CDR1 LNHDA and CDR2 SQIVND come from the germline V gene (reference sequence). This CDR3 has 16 residues. V shed 4 bases and J 2 bases; nucleotides not matched to a gene: 8. The CDR3 coding sequence is TGTGCCAGTAGTACTGCCGGGACAGGGAAAAACTATGGCTACACCTTC. Translating gives CASSTAGTGKNYGYTF.

The chain is built from TRBV29-1 and TRBJ1-2; a possible D gene is TRBD1 (5 bases). The V gene lost 4 bases and the J gene lost 4 bases, with 22 bases spanning the gap. Germline V gene data show CDR1 as SQVTM and CDR2 as ANQGSEA. This CDR3 has 16 amino acids. The CDR3 spells CSVADGSGVLGYGYTF. CDR3 DNA: TGCAGCGTTGCTGACGGCTCGGGGGTATTAGGCTATGGCTACACCTTC.